This T cell receptor (beta chain) is drawn from a study of blood T cell repertoires in COVID-19. This clone has only one observation. Clinical history reported by participants formed the basis on which cohorts were assigned. CDR3 length: 15 residues. From germline, CDR1 is SSHAT and CDR2 FNYEAQ (reference sequence). V lost 3 bases and J lost 6, with 15 bases in between. Using immunoSEQ multiplex PCR, the repertoire was profiled, and TCRdb retains in-frame clones only, with some absent. The data contain 150,000 to 200,000 clones, over 75% of them singletons. Sequencing was carried out using PBMCs or T cells enriched from blood (not recorded which). The J gene is TRBJ1-3, the V gene TRBV7-7, with a possible D match to TRBD1 (6 bases). The clonotype comes from a man aged 45-65 years who had recovered from COVID-19. CDR3 residues: CASSLGAGIENTIYF. The CDR3 DNA reads as TGTGCCAGCAGCTTGGGGGCAGGGATCGAAAACACCATATATTTT.